These 27 T cell receptor beta chains share one sample of origin, sequenced in a study of T cells in localized non-small cell lung cancer. Method: immunoSEQ multiplex PCR; TCRdb's copy keeps in-frame clones and lacks some. The profile covers some 30,000 clones, with roughly nine tenths appearing a single time and approximately 5.2% taken by the ten largest. This material consisted of PBMCs, taken before any cancer treatment. These receptors all stem from a man aged 40 to 75 with stage II lung adenocarcinoma.

This chain joins TRBV5-8 and TRBJ1-5, with D possibly TRBD1 on 6 matching bases. V lost 3 bases and J 4 bases, leaving 17 bases between the germline ends. Germline V lookup: CDR1 SGHTS, CDR2 YDEGEE. The CDR3 sequence is 16 residues long. The CDR3 protein is CASSSEMGGGNQPQHF. The CDR3 DNA reads as TGTGCCAGCAGCTCCGAGATGGGAGGGGGGAATCAGCCCCAGCATTTT.

This chain connects TRBV7-9 to TRBJ1-3; TRBD1 matches 9 bases. The CDR3 totals 15 residues. The trim removed 4 bases at V and 0 bases at J, leaving 1 base unmatched. The germline V gene encodes CDR1 SEHNR and CDR2 FQNEAQ (reference sequence). CDR3 protein: CASSSGQGSGNTIYF. The CDR3 DNA follows: TGTGCCAGCAGCTCGGGACAGGGCTCTGGAAACACCATATATTTT.

This sequence joins TRBV18 and TRBJ2-7; perhaps D is TRBD1 or TRBD2 (6 bases each). This CDR3 is built from 14 residues. Deletions cut 1 base from V and 11 bases from J, with 18 bases between. Germline CDR1 and CDR2: KGHSH and LQKENI. CDR3 bases: TGTGCCAGCTCACCACTAAGGGGAGGACAGAGCAAGTACTTC. This gives the protein CASSPLRGGQSKYF.

V and J are TRBV11-3 and TRBJ1-1; D not certain. The CDR3 loop spans 12 amino acids. V was clipped by 7 bases and J by 2 bases, with 8 bases between them. Germline V gene lookup returns CDR1 SGHNT and CDR2 YENEEA. The CDR3 sequence: CASTPYNTEAFF. In nucleotides, the CDR3 is TGTGCCAGCACCCCTTACAACACTGAAGCTTTCTTT. The complete variable domain, with remaining parts taken from reference TRBV11-3 and TRBJ1-1, reads EAGVVQSPRYKIIEKKQPVAFWCNPISGHNTLYWYLQNLGQGPELLIRYENEEAVDDSQLPKDRFSAERLKGVDSTLKIQPAELGDSAVYLCASTPYNTEAFFGQGTRLTVV.

The rearrangement uses TRBV19 and TRBJ1-5, with 7 positions matching TRBD1. J was trimmed by 9 bases and V by 3 bases; bases with no gene match: 11. The CDR3 has 15 amino acids. Germline V gives CDR1 LNHDA, CDR2 SQIVND (reference sequence). Here the CDR3 DNA reads TGTGCCAGTAGTATGGGAATCCAGGGGGTTTGGCCCCAGCATTTT. Protein: CASSMGIQGVWPQHF.

In its sample, this clone was seen a few times. The CDR3 loop is CASSLTSGRNTQYF. The CDR3 DNA reads TGTGCCAGCAGCTTGACTAGCGGGAGAAATACGCAGTATTTT. The rearrangement links TRBV7-2 to TRBJ2-3; TRBD2 matches 12 bases. The CDR3 has 14 amino acids. The V gene's germline CDR1 is SGHTA and CDR2 FQGNSA. With V trimmed by 3 bases and J by 7 bases, 2 bases remained unmatched. The complete variable domain, with remaining parts taken from reference TRBV7-2 and TRBJ2-3, reads GAGVSQSPSNKVTEKGKDVELRCDPISGHTALYWYRQSLGQGLEFLIYFQGNSAPDKSGLPSDRFSAERTGGSVSTLTIQRTQQEDSAVYLCASSLTSGRNTQYFGPGTRLTVL.

V usage is TRBV7-3 and J usage is TRBJ2-1; D not resolved. CDR3 size: 15 residues. The germline V gene has CDR1 SGHTA and CDR2 FQGTGA. Trimming left V 3 bases short and J 10 bases short, with 19 bases between. In DNA, the CDR3 is TGTGCCAGCAGCTTCCAAGTCGGACCAGCACGGGAGCAGTTCTTC. Protein product: CASSFQVGPAREQFF.

The rearrangement uses TRBV28 and TRBJ2-2; TRBD1 aligns across 9 bases. The CDR3 is 15 residues long. Germline CDR1 is MDHEN and CDR2 is SYDVKM. V trimming: 6 bases; J trimming: 5 bases; junction bases outside the gene matches: 7. The CDR3 region is CASRVTGGRTGELFF. The CDR3 nucleotides read TGTGCCAGCAGGGTAACAGGGGGCCGGACCGGGGAGCTGTTTTTT.

CDR3 residues: CASSPPRGEKLFF. CDR3 bases: TGTGCCAGCAGTCCCCCCCGGGGCGAAAAACTGTTTTTT. The J gene is TRBJ1-4, the V gene TRBV28; a possible D gene is TRBD1 (5 bases). V was cut by 5 bases and J by 8 bases, with 12 bases left in between. The CDR3 is 13 residues long. Germline CDR1 and CDR2: MDHEN and SYDVKM.

CDR3 sequence: CASSLGGSLAGGGEQFF. Here the CDR3 DNA reads TGTGCCAGCAGCTTAGGAGGGTCCCTAGCGGGAGGCGGGGAGCAGTTCTTC. The gene calls are TRBV7-9 and TRBJ2-1, with 11 bases that match TRBD2. With V trimmed by 1 base and J by 10 bases, 12 bases remained unmatched. Germline V gene sequence: CDR1 SEHNR, CDR2 FQNEAQ (reference sequence). The CDR3 spans 17 residues.

This chain connects TRBV6-6 to TRBJ1-4, with a weak D call TRBD1 (5 bases). V shed 0 bases and J shed 7 bases, with 12 bases lying between them. The CDR3 loop spans 15 amino acids. The germline V gene encodes CDR1 MNHNY and CDR2 SVGAGI (reference sequence). The CDR3 reads CASSYSTGEAEKLFF. In DNA form, the CDR3 reads TGTGCCAGCAGTTACTCGACGGGGGAGGCTGAAAAACTGTTTTTT.

In regard to this clone: This CDR3 is also generated by other DNA sequences in the sample. J is TRBJ2-7 and V is TRBV6-1; 8 nucleotides agree with TRBD1. The CDR3 contains 14 residues. With V trimmed by 3 bases and J by 2 bases, 3 bases remained unmatched. Per the germline V gene, CDR1 is MNHNS and CDR2 is SASEGT. In DNA, the CDR3 is TGTGCCAGCAGTGATTGGACAGGGACCTACGAGCAGTACTTC. Translated, it gives CASSDWTGTYEQYF.

The V and J genes are TRBV27 and TRBJ2-6, with D uncertain. The CDR3 totals 13 residues. Trimming stripped 6 bases from V and 4 bases from J, with 7 bases between. Germline V gene sequence: CDR1 MNHEY, CDR2 SMNVEV (reference sequence). The chain's CDR3 is CASRISGANVLTF. CDR3 sequence (DNA): TGTGCCAGCAGGATTTCCGGGGCCAACGTCCTGACTTTC.

This chain joins TRBV19 and TRBJ1-2; unclear D gene. The V and J ends lost 8 bases and 7 bases respectively, with 14 bases between them. The CDR3 has 12 residues. Germline V gene sequence: CDR1 LNHDA, CDR2 SQIVND (reference sequence). CDR3 sequence reads: CASARTRGGYTF. In DNA form, the CDR3 reads TGTGCCAGTGCTAGAACTCGGGGTGGCTACACCTTC.

The chain carries TRBV28 and TRBJ2-7; D is possibly TRBD2 (6 bases). From germline, CDR1 is MDHEN and CDR2 SYDVKM. This CDR3 contains 16 residues. Trimming shortened V by 2 bases and J by 2 bases, and 16 bases separated the two germline ends. The CDR3 spells CASSLGVASVAYEQYF. The CDR3 DNA is TGTGCCAGCAGTTTAGGCGTTGCTAGCGTCGCCTACGAGCAGTACTTC.

This clone was seen more than once but under ten times. The V and J genes are TRBV4-1 and TRBJ2-7, with TRBD2 identical over 7 bases. The CDR3 covers 15 residues. Looked up from germline, CDR1 is MGHRA and CDR2 is YSYEKL. The V segment lost 4 bases and the J segment 4 bases; nucleotides outside the gene matches: 10. CDR3 sequence reads: CASSPGEGWGYEQYF. The DNA of the CDR3 is TGCGCCAGCAGCCCTGGGGAGGGGTGGGGGTACGAGCAGTACTTC.

The chain joins TRBV18 to TRBJ2-5; no clear D gene. The CDR3 is 16 amino acids. In germline, CDR1 is KGHSH, CDR2 LQKENI. Trimming took off 2 bases at V and 5 bases at J, with 18 bases between the two ends. In nucleotides, the CDR3 is TGTGCCAGCTCACCAATGGTGACCGCGGCTCGGGAGACCCAGTACTTC. This codes for CASSPMVTAARETQYF.

The V and J genes are TRBV7-9 and TRBJ1-2; 7 nucleotides line up with TRBD1. The CDR3 sequence is 14 residues long. Unmatched junction bases numbered 2, after V lost 1 base and J lost 3 bases. The V gene's germline CDR1 is SEHNR and CDR2 FQNEAQ (reference sequence). DNA of the CDR3: TGTGCCAGCAGCTTAGAGGGGGCTTACTATGGCTACACCTTC. It is translated as CASSLEGAYYGYTF. The variable domain in full, completed from reference TRBV7-9 and TRBJ1-2, reads DTGVSQNPRHKITKRGQNVTFRCDPISEHNRLYWYRQTLGQGPEFLTYFQNEAQLEKSRLLSDRFSAERPKGSFSTLEIQRTEQGDSAMYLCASSLEGAYYGYTFGSGTRLTVV.

The chain joins TRBV5-1 to TRBJ2-5; D remains unclear. V lost 8 bases and J lost 1, with 12 bases in between. The CDR3 has 13 residues. Germline V gene sequence: CDR1 SGHRS, CDR2 YFSETQ. CDR3: CASNSGSQETQYF. Here the CDR3 DNA reads TGCGCCAGTAACTCGGGCAGCCAAGAGACCCAGTACTTC.

This chain uses TRBV15 with TRBJ2-1; 12 bases are a match to TRBD2. The V segment lost 0 bases and the J segment 5 bases; nucleotides outside the gene matches: 14. The length of the CDR3 is 20 residues. The germline V gene encodes CDR1 LNHNV and CDR2 YYDKDF (reference sequence). Here the CDR3 DNA reads TGTGCCACCAGCAGAGATCGGGGTACGGCTAGCGGGAGGGTAGACAATGAGCAGTTCTTC. This encodes CATSRDRGTASGRVDNEQFF.

This chain uses TRBV11-2 with TRBJ2-7; 9 positions agree with TRBD1. The trim removed 3 bases at V and 3 bases at J, leaving 6 bases unmatched. Germline V gene data show CDR1 as SGHAT and CDR2 as FQNNGV. The CDR3 is 15 residues long. The CDR3 DNA is TGTGCCAGCAGCTTGGGGGGACAGGGTTTCTACGAGCAGTACTTC. This encodes CASSLGGQGFYEQYF.

This CDR3 reads CASSIDGQGYYGYTF. In DNA form, the CDR3 reads TGTGCCAGTAGTATAGACGGGCAGGGGTACTATGGCTACACCTTC. The chain links TRBV19 to TRBJ1-2, with D possibly TRBD1 on 6 matching bases. V lost 0 bases and J 3 bases, leaving 11 bases between the germline ends. This CDR3 comprises 15 residues. Germline assignment: CDR1 LNHDA and CDR2 SQIVND (reference sequence).

This clone was counted a single time. The chain links TRBV6-5 to TRBJ1-4; a possible D gene is TRBD1 (6 bases). V lost 4 bases, J lost 8 bases, and 11 bases lay in between. This CDR3 spans 13 amino acids. CDR1 is MNHEY and CDR2 is SVGAGI in the germline V gene. CDR3 region: CASSSLTGEKLFF. The CDR3 region has the DNA TGTGCCAGCAGTTCCTTAACAGGGGAAAAACTGTTTTTT.

The chain carries TRBV2 and TRBJ2-7; D tentatively reads TRBD1 or TRBD2 (5 bases each). This CDR3 has 18 residues. CDR1 is SNHLY and CDR2 is FYNNEI in the germline V gene. Trimming cost V 3 bases and J 3 bases, with 24 bases left between them. The CDR3 spells CASSDPGRLHRSRYEQYF. The CDR3, as DNA: TGTGCCAGCAGTGACCCGGGACGCCTCCACAGAAGCCGCTACGAGCAGTACTTC.

This chain uses TRBV2 with TRBJ2-1; 9 bases fit TRBD2. The CDR3 is 14 residues long. CDR1 and CDR2 (germline): SNHLY, FYNNEI. The V segment lost 7 bases and the J segment 9 bases; nucleotides outside the gene matches: 10. For the CDR3, the DNA is TGTGCCAGCATCTTAAGGCTAGCGGGAATTGAGCAGTTCTTC. It codes for CASILRLAGIEQFF.

This clone showed up just a few times. V usage is TRBV11-3 and J usage is TRBJ2-3; D gene uncertain. The CDR3 is 10 residues long. Trimming took off 8 bases at V and 3 bases at J, with 3 bases between the two ends. The germline gives CDR1 SGHNT, CDR2 YENEEA. The chain's CDR3 is CASGTDTQYF. Here the CDR3 DNA reads TGTGCCAGCGGTACAGATACGCAGTATTTT.

The V gene is TRBV15, the J gene TRBJ2-2, with 10 bases that match TRBD1. This CDR3 is built from 18 residues. The ends lost 0 bases at V and 5 bases at J; junction bases unmatched: 9. From germline, CDR1 is LNHNV and CDR2 YYDKDF (reference sequence). The CDR3 DNA follows: TGTGCCACCAGCAGAGATCTCCGCCGACAGGGGGCTACCGGGGAGCTGTTTTTT. Translation: CATSRDLRRQGATGELFF.